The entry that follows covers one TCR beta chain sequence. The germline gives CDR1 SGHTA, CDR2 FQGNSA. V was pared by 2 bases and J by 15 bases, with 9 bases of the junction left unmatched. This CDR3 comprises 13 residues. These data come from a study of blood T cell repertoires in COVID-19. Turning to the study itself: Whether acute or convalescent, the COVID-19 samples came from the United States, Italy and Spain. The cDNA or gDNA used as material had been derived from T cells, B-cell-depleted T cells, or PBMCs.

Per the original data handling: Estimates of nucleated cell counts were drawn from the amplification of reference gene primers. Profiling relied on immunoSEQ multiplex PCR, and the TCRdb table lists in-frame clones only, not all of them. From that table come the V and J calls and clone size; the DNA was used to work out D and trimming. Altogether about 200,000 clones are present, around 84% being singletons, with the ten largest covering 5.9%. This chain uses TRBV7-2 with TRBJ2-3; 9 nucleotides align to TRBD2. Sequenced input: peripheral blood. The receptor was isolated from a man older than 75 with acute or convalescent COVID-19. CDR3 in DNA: TGTGCCAGCAGCTTATCGTCGCGGGAGGGCCAATATTTT. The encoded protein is CASSLSSREGQYF.